These 18 T cell receptor beta chains were sequenced from one sample in a study of blood T cell repertoires in COVID-19. Profiling relied on immunoSEQ multiplex PCR, and the TCRdb table lists in-frame clones only, not all of them. In the table there are some 180,000 clones, around 85% of which are singletons. The specimen was peripheral blood. The origin of the receptors is a man aged 70 or older with active or convalescent COVID-19.

The CDR3 reads CASSLNAGGNGYTF. The DNA for the CDR3 is TGTGCCAGCAGCCTAAACGCAGGAGGAAATGGCTACACCTTC. V gene TRBV3-1 (or the pseudogene TRBV3-2) combines with J gene TRBJ1-2; D call uncertain. This CDR3 has 14 residues. CDR1 LGHDT and CDR2 YNNKEL come from the germline V gene (reference sequence). Trimming left V 4 bases short and J 6 bases short, with 15 bases between.

This chain links TRBV18 with TRBJ1-6; possible D gene TRBD1, 5 bases. Germline V lookup: CDR1 KGHSH, CDR2 LQKENI. This CDR3 is 16 amino acids long. The germline V and J ends were trimmed by 5 bases and 5 bases, with 16 bases remaining between them. CDR3 sequence reads: CASSSDRPRNNSPLHF. The CDR3 DNA follows: TGTGCCAGCTCATCCGACAGACCCCGGAATAATTCACCCCTCCACTTT.

This CDR3 is CASSSQGRPQHF. The CDR3 nucleotides read TGTGCCAGCAGTTCTCAGGGGCGTCCCCAGCATTTT. The chain employs TRBV6-5 and TRBJ1-5; weak D call: TRBD1 (6 bases). This CDR3 comprises 12 residues. Trimming removed 4 bases at V and 10 bases at J, with 11 bases between. Germline V CDR1 and CDR2: MNHEY, SVGAGI.

This chain uses TRBV3-1 (or the pseudogene TRBV3-2) with TRBJ2-5; D may be TRBD2 (6 bases). Germline loops: CDR1 LGHDT, CDR2 YNNKEL (reference sequence). The CDR3 has 16 residues. Trimming took off 1 base at V and 5 bases at J, with 17 bases between the two ends. The CDR3 protein is CASSQGVRGLRETQYF. CDR3 sequence (DNA): TGTGCCAGCAGCCAAGGGGTACGGGGACTGAGGGAGACCCAGTACTTC.

The chain carries TRBV24-1 and TRBJ1-2, with D unclear. This CDR3 contains 15 residues. Trimming cost V 7 bases and J 7 bases, with 21 bases left between them. Germline values: CDR1 KGHDR, CDR2 SFDVKD. The CDR3 nucleotides read TGTGCCACCAGCCCTGCTGGCGAGGGAGAGGGTGGCTACACCTTC. Protein product: CATSPAGEGEGGYTF.

This chain connects TRBV5-1 to TRBJ2-1, with 9 bases matching TRBD2. Germline trimming cut 4 bases from V and 9 bases from J; bases unmatched to any gene: 8. The CDR3 is 14 amino acids. Germline lookup yields CDR1 SGHRS and CDR2 YFSETQ. The chain's CDR3 is CASSPSGTSLEQFF. For the CDR3, the DNA is TGCGCCAGCAGCCCCTCCGGGACTAGCCTTGAGCAGTTCTTC.

The chain links TRBV2 to TRBJ1-4, with TRBD1 matching 10 bases. Germline CDR1 is SNHLY and CDR2 is FYNNEI. Trimming took 7 bases from V and 6 from J; bases not matched to a gene: 11. The CDR3 totals 16 residues. CDR3 amino acids: CASTPSMGTGDEKLFF. DNA of the CDR3: TGTGCCAGCACCCCCTCGATGGGGACAGGGGATGAAAAACTGTTTTTT.

This clone was seen once. This chain connects TRBV28 to TRBJ2-7; a weak D match, TRBD1 (6 bases). Germline-derived CDR1 and CDR2 are MDHEN and SYDVKM. CDR3 size: 13 residues. V was pared by 9 bases and J by 4 bases, with 16 bases between. CDR3 nucleotides: TGTGCCAGTTTGAAGGGACACCCTTACGAGCAGTACTTC. Its translation is CASLKGHPYEQYF. Full variable domain (missing parts from reference TRBV28 and TRBJ2-7): DVKVTQSSRYLVKRTGEKVFLECVQDMDHENMFWYRQDPGLGLRLIYFSYDVKMKEKGDIPEGYSVSREKKERFSLILESASTNQTSMYLCASLKGHPYEQYFGPGTRLTVT.

The chain is built from TRBV7-8 and TRBJ1-3; D remains unclear. The CDR3 loop spans 15 amino acids. From germline, CDR1 is SGHVS and CDR2 FQNEAQ. The V gene lost 1 base and the J gene lost 4 bases, with 11 bases spanning the gap. Written as DNA, the CDR3 is TGTGCCAGCAGCTTAGTTACCGGGATCGGAAACACCATATATTTT. It specifies CASSLVTGIGNTIYF.

A single count supports this clone. The V call is TRBV6-5, the J call TRBJ2-1; no clear D. Trimming removed 0 bases from V and 2 bases from J, with 11 bases in between. Germline CDR1 is MNHEY and CDR2 is SVGAGI. The CDR3 runs to 16 residues. CDR3 loop: CASSYSRSSPYNEQFF. In DNA form, the CDR3 reads TGTGCCAGCAGTTACTCGAGGAGCTCTCCCTACAATGAGCAGTTCTTC.

The V call is TRBV12-5, the J call TRBJ1-3; the match to TRBD1 covers 7 bases. The germline V gene encodes CDR1 LGHNT and CDR2 FRNRAP. The CDR3 totals 19 residues. V lost 4 bases to trimming and J lost 4 bases; unmatched junction nucleotides: 19. CDR3: CASGSRQYMTTGLGNTIYF. In DNA, the CDR3 is TGTGCTAGTGGTTCGAGACAGTACATGACGACAGGGCTCGGAAACACCATATATTTT.

V and J are TRBV5-1 and TRBJ2-5; no reliable D call. V was trimmed by 0 bases and J by 2 bases, leaving 11 bases between them. The CDR3 is made up of 15 amino acids. Germline values: CDR1 SGHRS, CDR2 YFSETQ. The CDR3 bases are TGCGCCAGCAGCTTGGCCACAGCCGTACAAGAGACCCAGTACTTC. Protein sequence: CASSLATAVQETQYF.

The chain joins TRBV15 to TRBJ2-3; 15 bases fit TRBD2. The length of the CDR3 is 15 residues. V lost 11 bases, J lost 4 bases, and 7 bases stayed unmatched. Germline values: CDR1 LNHNV, CDR2 YYDKDF (reference sequence). This chain's CDR3 is CASRTSGGAADTQYF. CDR3 in DNA: TGTGCCTCCCGGACTAGCGGGGGGGCCGCAGATACGCAGTATTTT.

This chain joins TRBV5-1 and TRBJ2-3; 9 bases align to TRBD1. With V trimmed by 4 bases and J by 0 bases, 3 bases remained unmatched. This CDR3 is 15 amino acids long. Germline V lookup: CDR1 SGHRS, CDR2 YFSETQ. This CDR3 reads CASSQQGASTDTQYF. The CDR3 nucleotides read TGCGCCAGCAGCCAACAGGGGGCCAGCACAGATACGCAGTATTTT. The full variable domain, rest sourced from reference TRBV5-1 and TRBJ2-3, is KAGVTQTPRYLIKTRGQQVTLSCSPISGHRSVSWYQQTPGQGLQFLFEYFSETQRNKGNFPGRFSGRQFSNSRSEMNVSTLELGDSALYLCASSQQGASTDTQYFGPGTRLTVL.

This chain joins TRBV18 and TRBJ1-1; D not resolved. V lost 3 bases and J 6 bases, leaving 20 bases between the germline ends. Looked up from germline, CDR1 is KGHSH and CDR2 is LQKENI. The CDR3 consists of 16 residues. The CDR3 is CASSPDPSYLGAEAFF. CDR3 bases: TGTGCCAGCTCACCCGACCCCTCCTACCTAGGCGCTGAAGCTTTCTTT.

The chain employs TRBV5-1 and TRBJ1-4, with D possibly being TRBD1 (6 bases). Germline V gene sequence: CDR1 SGHRS, CDR2 YFSETQ. V was cut by 4 bases and J by 8 bases, with 21 bases left in between. The CDR3 contains 16 residues. The CDR3 coding sequence is TGCGCCAGCAGCAGGGGGAATTATGGGGTATTAGAAAAACTGTTTTTT. Translated, it gives CASSRGNYGVLEKLFF. The complete variable domain, with remaining parts taken from reference TRBV5-1 and TRBJ1-4, reads KAGVTQTPRYLIKTRGQQVTLSCSPISGHRSVSWYQQTPGQGLQFLFEYFSETQRNKGNFPGRFSGRQFSNSRSEMNVSTLELGDSALYLCASSRGNYGVLEKLFFGSGTQLSVL.

The chain links TRBV11-2 to TRBJ2-3; TRBD1 matches 7 bases. V gave up 5 bases and J gave up 2 bases; unmatched junction bases: 13. CDR1 and CDR2 (germline): SGHAT, FQNNGV. The CDR3 spans 17 residues. CDR3 sequence: CASSGTEETLYTDTQYF. The CDR3, as DNA: TGTGCCAGCAGCGGGACAGAGGAGACTTTATACACAGATACGCAGTATTTT.

This chain connects TRBV7-9 to TRBJ2-7, with TRBD1 identical over 11 bases. Per the germline V gene, CDR1 is SEHNR and CDR2 is FQNEAQ (reference sequence). The CDR3 runs to 15 residues. Unmatched junction bases numbered 6, after V lost 5 bases and J lost 3 bases. The CDR3 loop reads CASSLRDRGVYEQYF. The CDR3 DNA sequence: TGTGCCAGCAGCCTCCGGGACAGGGGGGTCTACGAGCAGTACTTC.